Included here is one T cell receptor beta chain sequence, with context. The antigen this receptor binds is unknown. No much larger clone exists at a distance of one base, and base qualities are not known. From the germline V gene, CDR1 is SQVTM and CDR2 is ANQGSEA. Trimming removed 3 bases from V and 1 base from J; the gene matches leave 2 bases unexplained. The CDR3 holds 13 amino acids from the cysteine to the phenylalanine. The CDR3 DNA has 39 bases and is translated from base 1. Cells that were CD4+CD25+CD127-/low were isolated as Tregs. Tregs, naive and memory CD4+ T cells from tumor, blood and ipsilateral draining lymph nodes of five breast cancer patients underwent full-length TCR alpha and beta sequencing. Ficoll density gradient centrifugation was used to isolate mononuclear cells from lymph nodes or from about 50 ml of peripheral blood. Sorted cell populations were confirmed by FACS to exceed 90% purity.

Amplification of full-length TCR variable regions was done by 5' RACE PCR using constant-region reverse primers, and this step was followed by semi-nested PCR with Nested Universal Primer A. Using the ReliaPrep RNA Cell Miniprep System, total RNA was extracted, and the SMARTer RACE 5'/3' Kit was then used to reverse transcribe the RNA into 5'RACE-ready cDNA. An Illumina MiSeq was used to sequence the full-length TCR alpha and beta libraries, which had been barcoded with multiplex adaptors. Per the authors' processing: For each of nine subset-tissue groups, sequencing data from the five patients were pooled, and the groups were compared by unsupervised clustering of TCR gene usage. The Morisita-Horn index was used to calculate repertoire similarity, with shared sequences weighted according to their contribution to each repertoire. Using fastp at Q25 and MiXCR, TCRdb reprocessed the public reads and kept productive beta chains. One record per CDR3 amino acid sequence lists the most common genes and DNA. The authors' filters were not applied to this entry. The table for this sample lists 35,000 to 50,000 distinct CDR3 sequences; about 20% of them were counted only once. The ten largest clones take up just over 4% of the sample.

The data stem from a study (dated by TCRdb to between 2014 and 2016). Regarding the study in general: The study set out to test whether tumor-infiltrating Tregs in breast cancer get recruited from blood Tregs or are instead converted in situ from other CD4+ T cell subsets.

Here is what the overall study found, with its caveats: Rather than covering whole repertoires, validation in the larger cohort was restricted to a single TCR beta V-J rearrangement. Tumor-infiltrating Treg TCR alpha and beta sequences overlapped most with tumor naive CD4+ T cells, then with blood naive CD4+ T cells. Tumor memory CD4+ T cell TCR gene usage clustered with blood and lymph node memory CD4+ cells and lymph node naive CD4+ cells.

The rearrangement combines TRBV29-1 with TRBJ1-1, with TRBD1 matching 7 junction bases. The source material was Tregs sorted from blood. This clonotype was sampled from a female donor with breast cancer. The CDR3 has the sequence CSVEGQQNTEAFF. The nucleotide sequence reads TGCAGCGTTGAGGGACAGCAGAACACTGAAGCTTTCTTT. The full variable domain, completed from the reference TRBV29-1 and TRBJ1-1 proteins outside the CDR3, reads SAVISQKPSRDICQRGTSLTIQCQVDSQVTMMFWYRQQPGQSLTLIATANQGSEATYESGFVIDKFPISRPNLTFSTLTVSNMSPEDSSIYLCSVEGQQNTEAFFGQGTRLTVV.